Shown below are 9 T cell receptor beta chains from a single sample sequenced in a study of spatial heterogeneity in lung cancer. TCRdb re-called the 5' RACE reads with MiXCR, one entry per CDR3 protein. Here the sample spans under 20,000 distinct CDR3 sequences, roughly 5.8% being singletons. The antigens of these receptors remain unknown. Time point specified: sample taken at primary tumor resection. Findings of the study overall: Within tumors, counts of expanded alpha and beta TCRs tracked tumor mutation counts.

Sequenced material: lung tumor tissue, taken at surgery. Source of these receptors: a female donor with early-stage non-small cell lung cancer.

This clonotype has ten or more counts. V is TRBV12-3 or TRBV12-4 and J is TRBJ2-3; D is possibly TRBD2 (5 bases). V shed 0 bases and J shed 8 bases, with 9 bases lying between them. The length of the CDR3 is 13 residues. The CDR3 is CASSLAASRTQYF. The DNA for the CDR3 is TGTGCCAGCAGTTTAGCGGCTAGCCGTACGCAGTATTTT.

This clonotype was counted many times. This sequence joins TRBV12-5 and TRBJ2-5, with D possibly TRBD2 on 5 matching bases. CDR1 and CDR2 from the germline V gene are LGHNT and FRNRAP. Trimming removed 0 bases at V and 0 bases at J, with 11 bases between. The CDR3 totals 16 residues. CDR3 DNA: TGTGCTAGTGGTTTGGTAGGAGGACGGGACCAAGAGACCCAGTACTTC. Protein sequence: CASGLVGGRDQETQYF.

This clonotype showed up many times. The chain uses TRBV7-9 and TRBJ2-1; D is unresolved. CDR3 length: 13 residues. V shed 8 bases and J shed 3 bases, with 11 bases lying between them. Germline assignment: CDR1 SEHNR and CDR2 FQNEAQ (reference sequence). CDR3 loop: CASSQGFYNEQFF. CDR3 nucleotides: TGTGCCAGCTCACAAGGTTTCTACAATGAGCAGTTCTTC.

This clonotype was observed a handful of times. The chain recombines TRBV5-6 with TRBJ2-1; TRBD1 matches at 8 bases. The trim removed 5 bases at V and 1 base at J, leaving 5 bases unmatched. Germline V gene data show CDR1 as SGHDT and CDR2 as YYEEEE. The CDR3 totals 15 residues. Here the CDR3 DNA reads TGTGCCAGCAGTCGAGGACAGGGATCCTACAATGAGCAGTTCTTC. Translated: CASSRGQGSYNEQFF.

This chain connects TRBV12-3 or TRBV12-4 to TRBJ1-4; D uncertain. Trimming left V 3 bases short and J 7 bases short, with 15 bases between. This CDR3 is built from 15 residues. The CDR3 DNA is TGTGCCAGCAGTTTCACCGGACGGTCGATTGAAAAACTGTTTTTT. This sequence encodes CASSFTGRSIEKLFF.

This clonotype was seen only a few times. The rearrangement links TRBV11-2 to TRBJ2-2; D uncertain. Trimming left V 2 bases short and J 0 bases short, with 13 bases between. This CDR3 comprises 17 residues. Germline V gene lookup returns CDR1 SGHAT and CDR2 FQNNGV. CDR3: CASSLNPHLANTGELFF. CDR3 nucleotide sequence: TGTGCCAGCAGCTTAAACCCCCATCTAGCGAACACCGGGGAGCTGTTTTTT. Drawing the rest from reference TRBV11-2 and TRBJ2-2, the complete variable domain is EAGVAQSPRYKIIEKRQSVAFWCNPISGHATLYWYQQILGQGPKLLIQFQNNGVVDDSQLPKDRFSAERLKGVDSTLKIQPAKLEDSAVYLCASSLNPHLANTGELFFGEGSRLTVL.

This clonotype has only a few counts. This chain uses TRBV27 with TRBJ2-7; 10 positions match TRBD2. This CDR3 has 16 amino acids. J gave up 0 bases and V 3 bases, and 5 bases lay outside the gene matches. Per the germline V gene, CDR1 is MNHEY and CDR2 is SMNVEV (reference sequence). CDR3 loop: CASSLRSGRSSYEQYF. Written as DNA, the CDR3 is TGTGCCAGCAGTTTGCGTAGCGGGAGGTCCTCCTACGAGCAGTACTTC.

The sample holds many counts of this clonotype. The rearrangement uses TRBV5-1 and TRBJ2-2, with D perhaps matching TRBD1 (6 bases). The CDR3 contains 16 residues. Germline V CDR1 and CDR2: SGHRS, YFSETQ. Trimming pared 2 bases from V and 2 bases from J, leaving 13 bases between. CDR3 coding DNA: TGCGCCAGCAGCTTCTTACAGGGCGGAAACACCGGGGAGCTGTTTTTT. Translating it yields CASSFLQGGNTGELFF.

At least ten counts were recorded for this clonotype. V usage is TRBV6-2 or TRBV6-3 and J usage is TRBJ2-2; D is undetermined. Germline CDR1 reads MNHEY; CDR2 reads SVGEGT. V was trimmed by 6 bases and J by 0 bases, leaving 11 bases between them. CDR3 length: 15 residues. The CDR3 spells CASSLLHANTGELFF. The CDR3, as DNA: TGTGCCAGCAGCTTACTGCACGCGAACACCGGGGAGCTGTTTTTT.